The rows below give T cell receptor beta chains drawn from one sample of a study of blood T cells in healthy people across ages. TCRdb reprocessed the 5' RACE reads via MiXCR and lists one record per CDR3 protein. The sample has 1.8 million or so distinct CDR3 sequences; about 39% are singletons. The material sequenced was blood. These receptors all come from a human donor in good health. Both conserved end residues are part of each CDR3. The D gene is left open where the match is weak. Only part of the rows carry a size: once, few, many, or a class if the clone is expanded.

>NA|TRBJ2-7|TRBV5-1|NA
CASSPLQGRSYEQYF
TGCGCCAGCAGCCCCCTACAGGGAAGGTCCTACGAGCAGTACTTC
>NA|TRBJ2-3|TRBV6-6|NA
CASSYSGRPTFTDTQYF
TGTGCCAGCAGTTACTCGGGCAGGCCTACATTCACAGATACGCAGTATTTT
>NA|TRBJ1-2|TRBV7-2|NA
CAGSLVSSSSYGYTF
TGTGCCGGCAGCTTAGTTAGCAGTTCCTCCTATGGCTACACCTTC
>NA|TRBJ1-6|TRBV11-2|NA
CASSFGQYNSPLHF
TGTGCCAGCAGCTTCGGACAGTATAATTCACCCCTCCACTTT
>NA|TRBJ2-4|TRBV5-6|NA
CASSSPGTVWEQYF
TGTGCCAGCAGCTCACCAGGCACGGTTTGGGAGCAGTACTTC
>few|TRBJ2-5|TRBV9|TRBD1
CASSQLTGGSMETQYF
TGTGCCAGCAGCCAACTGACAGGGGGCTCTATGGAGACCCAGTACTTC
>NA|TRBJ1-4|TRBV7-9|NA
CASSYTLEEKLFF
TGTGCCAGCAGCTATACACTAGAGGAAAAACTGTTTTTT
>few|TRBJ1-5|TRBV7-9|NA
CASRDRNQPQHF
TGTGCCAGCAGGGACAGAAATCAGCCCCAGCATTTT
>NA|TRBJ2-5|TRBV4-1|TRBD2
CASSQDSGGIQETQYF
TGCGCCAGCAGCCAAGATAGCGGGGGGATCCAAGAGACCCAGTACTTC
>few|TRBJ2-6|TRBV7-8|TRBD1
CASSWALTGDGSGANVLTF
TGTGCCAGCAGCTGGGCTCTAACAGGGGACGGCTCTGGGGCCAACGTCCTGACTTTC
>few|TRBJ2-5|TRBV7-2|NA
CASSLWGGRETQYF
TGTGCCAGCAGCTTGTGGGGGGGCCGGGAGACCCAGTACTTC
>NA|TRBJ2-3|TRBV29-1|NA
CSGREWSTDTQYF
TGCAGCGGGAGGGAGTGGAGCACAGATACGCAGTATTTT
>NA|TRBJ2-7|TRBV6-6|TRBD1
CASSYEGGFSSYEQYF
TGTGCCAGTAGCTACGAAGGGGGCTTCAGCTCCTACGAGCAGTACTTC
>NA|TRBJ1-4|TRBV19|NA
CASSISRNEKLFF
TGTGCCAGTAGTATATCCAGAAATGAAAAACTGTTTTTT
>NA|TRBJ1-2|TRBV29-1|NA
CSVDLQSGGYTF
TGCAGCGTTGACCTACAATCAGGGGGCTACACCTTC
>NA|TRBJ1-4|TRBV9|TRBD1
CASSGTRGQGNEKLFF
TGTGCCAGCAGCGGAACACGGGGACAGGGGAATGAAAAACTGTTTTTT
>NA|TRBJ2-1|TRBV7-9|NA
CASSNVHDAYNEQFF
TGTGCCAGCAGTAACGTTCACGACGCCTACAATGAGCAGTTCTTC
>NA|TRBJ2-7|TRBV29-1|NA
CSVVVRGASYEQYF
TGCAGCGTTGTGGTCCGGGGAGCATCCTACGAGCAGTACTTC
>few|TRBJ1-2|TRBV3-1|TRBD1
CASSQGPPGQTHGDTF
TGTGCCAGCAGCCAGGGGCCCCCGGGACAGACCCATGGGGACACCTTC
>NA|TRBJ2-1|TRBV18|NA
CASSPNTNEQFF
TGTGCCAGCTCACCGAATACCAATGAGCAGTTCTTC
>NA|TRBJ2-3|TRBV4-2|NA
CASSQESDRSTDTQYF
TGTGCCAGCAGCCAAGAAAGTGACCGAAGCACAGATACGCAGTATTTT
>NA|TRBJ1-1|TRBV28|NA
CASSRDGLHMNTEAFF
TGTGCCAGCAGCCGGGACGGATTACACATGAACACTGAAGCTTTCTTT
>NA|TRBJ2-3|TRBV5-1|NA
CASSLLTGTQTQYF
TGCGCCAGCAGCTTGTTGACGGGTACTCAAACGCAGTATTTT
>few|TRBJ2-1|TRBV7-3|TRBD2
CASSLRVLRPSGASSYNEQFF
TGTGCCAGCAGCTTACGTGTTCTCCGACCTAGCGGAGCGAGCTCCTACAATGAGCAGTTCTTC
>few|TRBJ1-5|TRBV5-1|NA
CASSSGDSHQPQHF
TGCGCCAGCAGCTCGGGGGACTCCCATCAGCCCCAGCATTTT
>few|TRBJ2-1|TRBV6-6|NA
CASHSVQYNEQFF
TGTGCCAGCCATAGCGTGCAGTACAATGAGCAGTTCTTC
>NA|TRBJ2-7|TRBV4-1|NA
CASSQGASSHYEQYF
TGCGCCAGCAGCCAAGGTGCCAGCTCCCACTACGAGCAGTACTTC
>NA|TRBJ1-2|TRBV11-1|NA
CASSRTGTRNYGYTF
TGTGCCAGCAGCCGAACCGGGACCCGGAACTATGGCTACACCTTC
>NA|TRBJ2-3|TRBV20-1|NA
CSAEGLNTGSEDTQYF
TGCAGTGCAGAGGGGCTCAATACGGGGTCAGAAGATACGCAGTATTTT
>NA|TRBJ2-2|TRBV2|TRBD1
CASNPGGQAVTGELFF
TGTGCCAGCAACCCTGGGGGACAGGCGGTGACCGGGGAGCTGTTTTTT
>NA|TRBJ2-7|TRBV6-2/TRBV6-3|TRBD1
CASSPDRGRGSSYEQYF
TGTGCCAGCAGCCCAGACAGGGGCCGTGGGAGCTCCTACGAGCAGTACTTC
>many|TRBJ2-5|TRBV29-1|NA
CSVRGRNQETQYF
TGCAGCGTCCGGGGACGGAACCAAGAGACCCAGTACTTC
>few|TRBJ2-3|TRBV4-2|TRBD1
CASSARDRGFGDTQYF
TGTGCCAGCAGCGCCCGGGACAGGGGCTTTGGAGATACGCAGTATTTT
>few|TRBJ2-1|TRBV12-3/TRBV12-4|NA
CASSQPVAEDNEQFF
TGTGCCAGCAGCCAACCCGTAGCGGAAGACAATGAGCAGTTCTTC
>few|TRBJ1-1|TRBV29-1|NA
CSARHGGNTEAFF
TGCAGCGCACGCCACGGGGGTAACACTGAAGCTTTCTTT
>NA|TRBJ2-5|TRBV7-2|TRBD1
CASSLTGGREAQYF
TGTGCCAGCAGCTTAACAGGGGGCCGAGAGGCCCAGTACTTC
>NA|TRBJ1-3|TRBV9|NA
CASSVGTTGNTIYF
TGTGCCAGCAGCGTAGGGACTACTGGAAACACCATATATTTT
>few|TRBJ2-1|TRBV12-3/TRBV12-4|NA
CASSLYGGENEQFF
TGTGCCAGCAGTTTATATGGGGGAGAGAATGAGCAGTTCTTC
>NA|TRBJ2-4|TRBV4-3|TRBD2
CASSQASGGILAKNIQYF
TGCGCCAGCAGCCAGGCTAGCGGGGGGATATTAGCCAAAAACATTCAGTACTTC
>once|TRBJ2-1|TRBV6-1|NA
CASREHSGSSYNEQFF
TGTGCCAGTAGGGAACATAGCGGCAGCTCCTACAATGAGCAGTTCTTC
>few|TRBJ2-1|TRBV5-5|NA
CASSLEGRDGYNEQFF
TGTGCCAGCAGCTTGGAAGGCAGGGACGGCTACAATGAGCAGTTCTTC
>few|TRBJ2-7|TRBV6-2/TRBV6-3|NA
CASSYSGFPHSYEQYF
TGTGCCAGCAGTTACTCGGGTTTTCCACACTCCTACGAGCAGTACTTC